This T cell receptor (beta chain) stems from a study of blood T cell repertoires in COVID-19. The authors' processing: Amplifying reference gene primers gave estimates of nucleated cell counts. This table comes from immunoSEQ multiplex PCR, and its TCRdb copy is limited to in-frame clones, with some not included. V, J and clone size reflect that table, while D and trimming were determined from the DNA. The sample records hundreds of thousands of clones, 83% being singletons. CDR3 size: 13 residues. V shed 8 bases and J 0 bases; nucleotides not matched to a gene: 3. The germline gives CDR1 SEHNR, CDR2 FQNEAQ (reference sequence).

The clonotype was recovered from a woman under 40 with COVID-19, enrolled during active disease. Sequencing was carried out using peripheral blood. This chain connects TRBV7-9 to TRBJ1-1; 7 bases are shared with TRBD1. The CDR3 loop is CASEGQLNTEAFF. The CDR3 DNA follows: TGTGCCAGCGAGGGACAGTTGAACACTGAAGCTTTCTTT.